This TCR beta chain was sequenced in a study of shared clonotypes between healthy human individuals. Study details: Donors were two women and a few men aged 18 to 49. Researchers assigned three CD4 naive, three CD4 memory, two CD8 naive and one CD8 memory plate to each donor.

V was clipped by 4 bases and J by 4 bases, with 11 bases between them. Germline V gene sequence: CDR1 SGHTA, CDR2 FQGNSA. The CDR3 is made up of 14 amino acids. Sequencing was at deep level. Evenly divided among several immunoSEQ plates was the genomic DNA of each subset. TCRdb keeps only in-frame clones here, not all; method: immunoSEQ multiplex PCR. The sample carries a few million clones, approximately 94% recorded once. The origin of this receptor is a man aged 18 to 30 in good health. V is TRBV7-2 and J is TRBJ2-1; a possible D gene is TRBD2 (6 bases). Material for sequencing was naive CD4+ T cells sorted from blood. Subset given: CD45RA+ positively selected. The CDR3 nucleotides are TGTGCCAGCAGCTCAGCGGGCGTATACAATGAGCAGTTCTTC. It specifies CASSSAGVYNEQFF.